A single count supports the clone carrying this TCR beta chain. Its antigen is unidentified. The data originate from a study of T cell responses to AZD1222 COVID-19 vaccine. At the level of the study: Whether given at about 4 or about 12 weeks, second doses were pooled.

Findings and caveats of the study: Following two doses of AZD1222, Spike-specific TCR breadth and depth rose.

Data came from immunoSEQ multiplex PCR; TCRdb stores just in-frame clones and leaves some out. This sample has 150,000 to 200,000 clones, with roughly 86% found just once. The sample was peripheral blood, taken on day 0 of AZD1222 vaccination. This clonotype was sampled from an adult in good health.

CDR3 nucleotide sequence: TGTGCCAGCAGTTCGGACAGGGGCGATAGCTCCTATAATTCACCCCTCCACTTT. Residues: CASSSDRGDSSYNSPLHF. This chain uses TRBV28 with TRBJ1-6, with TRBD1 matching 9 bases. The CDR3 loop spans 18 amino acids. CDR1 and CDR2 (germline): MDHEN, SYDVKM. Trimming took 4 bases from V and 0 from J; bases not matched to a gene: 7.